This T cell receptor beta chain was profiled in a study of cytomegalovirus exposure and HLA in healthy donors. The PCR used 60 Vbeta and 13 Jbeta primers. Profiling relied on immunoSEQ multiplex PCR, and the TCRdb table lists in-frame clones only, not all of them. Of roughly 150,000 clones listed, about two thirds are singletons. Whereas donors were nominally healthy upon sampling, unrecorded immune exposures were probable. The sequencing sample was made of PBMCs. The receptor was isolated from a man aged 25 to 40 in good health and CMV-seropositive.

CDR3 in amino acids: CASNEGWDLPSSTDTQYF. Written as DNA, the CDR3 is TGTGCCAGCAACGAAGGATGGGACTTACCTTCTAGCACAGATACGCAGTATTTT. V and J are TRBV7-8 and TRBJ2-3, with TRBD2 as a possible D gene (6 bases). Germline V CDR1 and CDR2: SGHVS, FQNEAQ. The CDR3 loop spans 18 amino acids. V lost 7 bases, J lost 0 bases, and 23 bases lay in between.